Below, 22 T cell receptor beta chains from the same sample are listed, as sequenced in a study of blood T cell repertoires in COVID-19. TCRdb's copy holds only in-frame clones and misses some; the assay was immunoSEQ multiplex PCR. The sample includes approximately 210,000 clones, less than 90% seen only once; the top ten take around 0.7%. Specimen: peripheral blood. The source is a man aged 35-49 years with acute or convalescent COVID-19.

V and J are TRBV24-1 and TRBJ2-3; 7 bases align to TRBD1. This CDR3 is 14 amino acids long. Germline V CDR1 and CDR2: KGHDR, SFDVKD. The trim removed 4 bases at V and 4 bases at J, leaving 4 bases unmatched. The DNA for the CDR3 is TGTGCCACCAGTGACCCGGGACAGCCAGATACGCAGTATTTT. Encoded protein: CATSDPGQPDTQYF.

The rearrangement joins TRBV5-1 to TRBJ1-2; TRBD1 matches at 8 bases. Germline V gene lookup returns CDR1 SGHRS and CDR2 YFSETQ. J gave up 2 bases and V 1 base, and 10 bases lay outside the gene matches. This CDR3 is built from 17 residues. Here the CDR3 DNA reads TGCGCCAGCAGCTTGTCTGTTCCTCAGGGGGCCAACTATGGCTACACCTTC. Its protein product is CASSLSVPQGANYGYTF. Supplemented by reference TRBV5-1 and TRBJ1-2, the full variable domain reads KAGVTQTPRYLIKTRGQQVTLSCSPISGHRSVSWYQQTPGQGLQFLFEYFSETQRNKGNFPGRFSGRQFSNSRSEMNVSTLELGDSALYLCASSLSVPQGANYGYTFGSGTRLTVV.

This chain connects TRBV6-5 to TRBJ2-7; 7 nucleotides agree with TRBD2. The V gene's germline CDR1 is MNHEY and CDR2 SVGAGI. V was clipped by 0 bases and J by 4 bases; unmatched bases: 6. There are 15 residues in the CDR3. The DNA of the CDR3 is TGTGCCAGCAGTTACTCCGGGGGAGGGGATTACGAGCAGTACTTC. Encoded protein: CASSYSGGGDYEQYF.

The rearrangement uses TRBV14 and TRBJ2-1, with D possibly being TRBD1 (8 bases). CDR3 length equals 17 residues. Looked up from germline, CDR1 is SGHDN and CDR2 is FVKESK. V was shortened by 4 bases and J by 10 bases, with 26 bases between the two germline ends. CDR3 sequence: CASSLRQGLTIAGEQFF. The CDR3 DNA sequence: TGTGCCAGCAGCCTCCGACAGGGGCTCACAATAGCGGGCGAGCAGTTCTTC. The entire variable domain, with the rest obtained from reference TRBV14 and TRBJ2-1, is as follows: EAGVTQFPSHSVIEKGQTVTLRCDPISGHDNLYWYRRVMGKEIKFLLHFVKESKQDESGMPNNRFLAERTGGTYSTLKVQPAELEDSGVYFCASSLRQGLTIAGEQFFGPGTRLTVL.

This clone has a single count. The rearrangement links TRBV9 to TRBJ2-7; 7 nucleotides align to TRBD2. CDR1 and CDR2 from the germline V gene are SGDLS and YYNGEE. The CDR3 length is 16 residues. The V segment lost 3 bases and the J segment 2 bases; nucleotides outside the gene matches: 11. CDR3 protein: CASSAQGSGYTYEQYF. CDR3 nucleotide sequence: TGTGCCAGCAGCGCGCAGGGTAGCGGGTATACCTACGAGCAGTACTTC.

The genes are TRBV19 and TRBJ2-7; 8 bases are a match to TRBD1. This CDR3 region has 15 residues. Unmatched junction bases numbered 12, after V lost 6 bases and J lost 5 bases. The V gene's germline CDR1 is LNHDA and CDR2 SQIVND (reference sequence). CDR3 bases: TGTGCCAGTAGCGCAGGCAGGGGGCGCGTCAACGAGCAGTACTTC. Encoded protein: CASSAGRGRVNEQYF.

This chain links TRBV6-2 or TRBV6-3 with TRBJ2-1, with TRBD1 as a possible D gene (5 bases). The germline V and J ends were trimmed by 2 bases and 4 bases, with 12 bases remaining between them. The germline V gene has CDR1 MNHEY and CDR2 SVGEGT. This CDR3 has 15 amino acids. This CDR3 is CASSYPVGLYNEQFF. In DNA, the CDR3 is TGTGCCAGCAGTTACCCCGTGGGGCTTTACAATGAGCAGTTCTTC.

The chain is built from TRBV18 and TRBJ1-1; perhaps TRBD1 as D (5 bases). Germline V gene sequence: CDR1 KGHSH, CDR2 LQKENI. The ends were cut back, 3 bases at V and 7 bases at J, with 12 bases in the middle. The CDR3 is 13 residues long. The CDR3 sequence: CASSPLDRGEAFF. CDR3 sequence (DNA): TGTGCCAGCTCACCTCTTGACAGAGGTGAAGCTTTCTTT.

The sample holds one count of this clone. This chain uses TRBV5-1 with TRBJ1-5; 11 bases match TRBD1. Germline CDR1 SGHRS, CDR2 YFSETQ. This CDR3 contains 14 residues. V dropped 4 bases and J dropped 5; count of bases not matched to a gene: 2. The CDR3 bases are TGCGCCAGCAGCCAGGGACAGGGGGATCAGCCCCAGCATTTT. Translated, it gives CASSQGQGDQPQHF.

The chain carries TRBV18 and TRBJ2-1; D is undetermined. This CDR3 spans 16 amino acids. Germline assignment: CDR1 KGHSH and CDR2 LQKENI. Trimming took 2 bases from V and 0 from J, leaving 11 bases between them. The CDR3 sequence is CASSPVRFSSYNEQFF. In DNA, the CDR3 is TGTGCCAGCTCACCAGTCCGCTTTAGCTCCTACAATGAGCAGTTCTTC.

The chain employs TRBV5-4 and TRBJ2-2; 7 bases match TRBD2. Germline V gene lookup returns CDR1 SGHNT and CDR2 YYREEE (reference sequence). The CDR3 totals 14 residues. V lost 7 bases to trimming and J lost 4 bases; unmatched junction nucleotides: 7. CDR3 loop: CASRGRGGTGELFF. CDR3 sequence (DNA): TGTGCCAGCCGCGGGCGCGGGGGCACCGGGGAGCTGTTTTTT. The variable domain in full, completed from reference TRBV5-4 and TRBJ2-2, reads ETGVTQSPTHLIKTRGQQVTLRCSSQSGHNTVSWYQQALGQGPQFIFQYYREEENGRGNFPPRFSGLQFPNYSSELNVNALELDDSALYLCASRGRGGTGELFFGEGSRLTVL.

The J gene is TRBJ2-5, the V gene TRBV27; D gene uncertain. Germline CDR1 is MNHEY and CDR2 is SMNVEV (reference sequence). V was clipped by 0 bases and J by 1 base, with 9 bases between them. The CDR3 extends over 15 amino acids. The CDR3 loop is CASSLSAQFQETQYF. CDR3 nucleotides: TGTGCCAGCAGTTTATCGGCACAGTTCCAAGAGACCCAGTACTTC.

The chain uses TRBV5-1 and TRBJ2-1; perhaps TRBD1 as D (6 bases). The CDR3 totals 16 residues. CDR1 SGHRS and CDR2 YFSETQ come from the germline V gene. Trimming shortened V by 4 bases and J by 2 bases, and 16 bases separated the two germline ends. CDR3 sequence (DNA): TGCGCCAGCAGCGCCTCACAGGGCGGACCCTACAATGAGCAGTTCTTC. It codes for CASSASQGGPYNEQFF.

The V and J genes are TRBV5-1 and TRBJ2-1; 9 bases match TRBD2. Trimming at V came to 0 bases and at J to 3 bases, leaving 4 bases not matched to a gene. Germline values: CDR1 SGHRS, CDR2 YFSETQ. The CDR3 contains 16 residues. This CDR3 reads CASSLEVAGDYNEQFF. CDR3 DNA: TGCGCCAGCAGCTTGGAGGTAGCGGGAGACTACAATGAGCAGTTCTTC.

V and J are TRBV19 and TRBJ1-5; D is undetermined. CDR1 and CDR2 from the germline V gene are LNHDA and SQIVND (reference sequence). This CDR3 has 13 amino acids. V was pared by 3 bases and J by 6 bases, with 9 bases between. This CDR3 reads CASSMGRSQPQHF. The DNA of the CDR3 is TGTGCCAGTAGTATGGGGAGAAGTCAGCCCCAGCATTTT.

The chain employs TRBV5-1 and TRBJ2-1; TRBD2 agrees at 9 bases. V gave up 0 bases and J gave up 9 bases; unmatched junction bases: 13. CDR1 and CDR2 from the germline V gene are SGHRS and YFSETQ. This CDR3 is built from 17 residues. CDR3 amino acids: CASSLDGPLAGLPEQFF. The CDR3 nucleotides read TGCGCCAGCAGCTTGGATGGGCCCCTAGCGGGGCTACCTGAGCAGTTCTTC.

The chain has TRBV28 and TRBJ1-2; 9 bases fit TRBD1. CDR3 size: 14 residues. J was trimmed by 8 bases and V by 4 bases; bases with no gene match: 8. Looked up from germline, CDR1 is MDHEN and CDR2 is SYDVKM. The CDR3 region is CASSSEDRGGGYTF. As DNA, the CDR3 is TGTGCCAGCAGTTCGGAGGACAGGGGTGGGGGCTACACCTTC.

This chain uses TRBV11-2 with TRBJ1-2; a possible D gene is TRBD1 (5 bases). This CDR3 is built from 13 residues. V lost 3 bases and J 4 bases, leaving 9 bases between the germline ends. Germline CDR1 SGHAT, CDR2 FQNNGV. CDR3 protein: CASSFGGGYGYTF. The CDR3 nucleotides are TGTGCCAGCAGCTTCGGGGGTGGCTATGGCTACACCTTC.

In nucleotides, the CDR3 is TGTGCCAGCAGTTACTCGGCGGGGGGGAGGGGCTATGGCTACACCTTC. Translating it yields CASSYSAGGRGYGYTF. The chain joins TRBV6-5 to TRBJ1-2, with a weak D call TRBD1 (5 bases). Looked up from germline, CDR1 is MNHEY and CDR2 is SVGAGI. The CDR3 is made up of 16 amino acids. The V end lost 0 bases, the J end lost 4 bases, and 15 bases lay between the germline ends.

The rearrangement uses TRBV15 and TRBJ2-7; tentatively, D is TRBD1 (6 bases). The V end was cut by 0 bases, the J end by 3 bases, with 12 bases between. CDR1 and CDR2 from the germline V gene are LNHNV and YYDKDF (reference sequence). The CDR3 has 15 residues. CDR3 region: CATSRDPGENYEQYF. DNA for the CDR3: TGTGCCACCAGCAGAGATCCAGGGGAGAACTACGAGCAGTACTTC. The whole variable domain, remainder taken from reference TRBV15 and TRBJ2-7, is DAMVIQNPRYQVTQFGKPVTLSCSQTLNHNVMYWYQQKSSQAPKLLFHYYDKDFNNEADTPDNFQSRRPNTSFCFLDIRSPGLGDTAMYLCATSRDPGENYEQYFGPGTRLTVT.

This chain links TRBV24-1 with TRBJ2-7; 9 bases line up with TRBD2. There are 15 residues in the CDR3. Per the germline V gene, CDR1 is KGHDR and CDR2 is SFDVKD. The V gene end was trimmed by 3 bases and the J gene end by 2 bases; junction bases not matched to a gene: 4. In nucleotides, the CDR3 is TGTGCCACCAGTGATCCGCGGGGGGGACCCTACGAGCAGTACTTC. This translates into CATSDPRGGPYEQYF.

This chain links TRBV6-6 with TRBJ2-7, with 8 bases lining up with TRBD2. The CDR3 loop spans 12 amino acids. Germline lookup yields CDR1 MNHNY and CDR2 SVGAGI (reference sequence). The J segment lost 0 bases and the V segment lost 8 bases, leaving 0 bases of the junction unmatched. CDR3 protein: CASGTSSYEQYF. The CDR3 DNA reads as TGTGCCAGCGGGACTAGCTCCTACGAGCAGTACTTC.